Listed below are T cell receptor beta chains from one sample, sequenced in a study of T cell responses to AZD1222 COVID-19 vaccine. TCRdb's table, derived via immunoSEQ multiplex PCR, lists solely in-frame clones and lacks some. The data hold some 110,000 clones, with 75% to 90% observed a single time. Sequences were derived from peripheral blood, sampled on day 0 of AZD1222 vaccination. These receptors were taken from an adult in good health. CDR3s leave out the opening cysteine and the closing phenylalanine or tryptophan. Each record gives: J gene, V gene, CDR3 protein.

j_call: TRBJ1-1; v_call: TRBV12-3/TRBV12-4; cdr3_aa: ASSFRIKEAF
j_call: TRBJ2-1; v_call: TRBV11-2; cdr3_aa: ASSPGQGIRNEQF
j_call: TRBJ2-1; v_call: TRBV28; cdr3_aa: ASSLFPGRRNNEQF
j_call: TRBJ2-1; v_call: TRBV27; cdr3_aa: ASSFSRGKAEQF
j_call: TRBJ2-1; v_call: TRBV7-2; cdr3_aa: ASSLAGAVVEQF
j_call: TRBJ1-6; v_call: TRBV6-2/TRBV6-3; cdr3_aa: ASSYGAGADNSPLH
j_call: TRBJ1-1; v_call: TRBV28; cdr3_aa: ASSWAGIHTEAF
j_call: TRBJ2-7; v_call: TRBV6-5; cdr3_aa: ASSYQRTAEQY
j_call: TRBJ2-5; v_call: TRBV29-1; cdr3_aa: SSGGTWETQY
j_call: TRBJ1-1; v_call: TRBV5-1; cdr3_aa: ASSLEAMNTEAF
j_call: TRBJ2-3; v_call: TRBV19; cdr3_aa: ASSSYHSRGTALDTQY
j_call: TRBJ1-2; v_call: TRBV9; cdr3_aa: ASSASGRGIGYT
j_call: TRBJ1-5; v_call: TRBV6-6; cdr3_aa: ASRSTGGAGQPQH
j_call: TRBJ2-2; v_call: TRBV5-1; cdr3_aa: ASSLARGRTGELF
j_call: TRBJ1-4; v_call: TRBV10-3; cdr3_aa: AISDPAGTEATNEKLF
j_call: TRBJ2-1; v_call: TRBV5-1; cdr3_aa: ASSFPVSGSSYNEQF
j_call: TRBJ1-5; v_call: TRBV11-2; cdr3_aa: ASSGDSGQPQH
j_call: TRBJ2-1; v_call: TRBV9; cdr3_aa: ASSTSGHDNEQF
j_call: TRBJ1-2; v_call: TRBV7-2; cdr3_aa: ASSLSSGPYGYT
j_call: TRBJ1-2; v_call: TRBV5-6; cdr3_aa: ASSLPGTGGFYGYT
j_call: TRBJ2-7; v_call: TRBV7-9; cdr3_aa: ASSWQGYEQY
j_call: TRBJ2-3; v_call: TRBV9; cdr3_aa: ASSPPAADTQY
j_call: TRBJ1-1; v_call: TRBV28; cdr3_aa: ASMPRATEAF
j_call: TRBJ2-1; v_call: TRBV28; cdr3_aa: ASSRSLSNEQF
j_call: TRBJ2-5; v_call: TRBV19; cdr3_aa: ASSGTGQETQY